These T cell receptor beta chains were read from a single sample in a study of shared clonotypes between healthy human individuals. Profiled with immunoSEQ multiplex PCR; TCRdb holds only in-frame clones, not every one. The data contain 550,000 to 850,000 clones, 72% of them seen just once; the ten biggest clones take up roughly 1.8%. Sequencing was done on a sample of memory CD4+ T cells sorted from blood. All receptors come from a woman in her thirties in good health. CDR3s include the opening cysteine and the closing phenylalanine or tryptophan. Each record gives: J gene, clone size, D gene, V gene, CDR3 DNA, CDR3 protein. The D gene is left open where the match is weak. Part of the rows lack a size; the others show once, few, many or a class for expanded clones.

TRBJ1-4	NA	NA	TRBV19	TGTGCCAGTAGTATTGTCGCGGGGAGGGTCGGTGAAAAACTGTTTTTT	CASSIVAGRVGEKLFF
TRBJ2-7	NA	NA	TRBV18	TGTGCCAGCTCACTTAGACAGCTAGACGAGCAGTACTTC	CASSLRQLDEQYF
TRBJ2-4	NA	TRBD1	TRBV19	TGTGCCAGTAGTATATCGACAGGGGGCCCAAACATTCAGTACTTC	CASSISTGGPNIQYF
TRBJ2-5	many	TRBD2	TRBV25-1	TGTGCCAGCACCGTTCCAGGCGGGAGGGCCGACGAGACCCAGTACTTC	CASTVPGGRADETQYF
TRBJ2-7	NA	TRBD2	TRBV7-8	TGTGCCAGCAGCCCGACGACTAGCGTGGCCTACGAGCAGTACTTC	CASSPTTSVAYEQYF
TRBJ2-2	NA	TRBD2	TRBV6-4	TGTGCCAGCAGTCCCTCGCGGGGGGCGGGATTTTCACGGAACACCGGGGAGCTGTTTTTT	CASSPSRGAGFSRNTGELFF
TRBJ1-1	many	NA	TRBV7-2	TGTGCCAGCGGGGACAATCACCGGAAGACTGAAGCTTTCTTT	CASGDNHRKTEAFF
TRBJ2-3	NA	TRBD2	TRBV11-2	TGTGCCAGCAGCTTAGGCCTAGCGGGAGATGGAGATACGCAGTATTTT	CASSLGLAGDGDTQYF
TRBJ1-2	NA	NA	TRBV19	TGTGCCAGTAGTATACCTACAGCTAACTATGGCTACACCTTC	CASSIPTANYGYTF
TRBJ1-2	NA	NA	TRBV5-1	TGCGCCAGCAGCTTGGCGCAGGCTGGGGGCTATGGCTACACCTTC	CASSLAQAGGYGYTF
TRBJ2-3	many	TRBD2	TRBV5-1	TGCGCCAGCAGCCCTCCGGGGGGAGCCTCAGATACGCAGTATTTT	CASSPPGGASDTQYF
TRBJ2-2	few	TRBD1	TRBV11-2	TGTGCCAGCAGCCCTCAGGGGGCGCAGGACACCGGGGAGCTGTTTTTT	CASSPQGAQDTGELFF
TRBJ2-1	few	TRBD2	TRBV5-4	TGTGCCAGCACTCCTCAACTAGCGGAAGACAATGAGCAGTTCTTC	CASTPQLAEDNEQFF
TRBJ2-7	NA	TRBD2	TRBV5-1	TGCGCCAGCAGCTTGGAGGCTAGCGGGAGGTCCTACGAGCAGTACTTC	CASSLEASGRSYEQYF
TRBJ1-1	NA	NA	TRBV30	TGTGCCTCATTTCGCCGGTCCATGAACACTGAAGCTTTCTTT	CASFRRSMNTEAFF
TRBJ2-1	few	NA	TRBV5-1	TGCGCCAGCAGCTTGGGGCTCGGGAGAACCTACAATGAGCAGTTCTTC	CASSLGLGRTYNEQFF
TRBJ2-3	NA	NA	TRBV4-2	TGTGCCAGCAGCCAAGTGGGGCAGGGCACAGATACGCAGTATTTT	CASSQVGQGTDTQYF
TRBJ2-7	NA	TRBD2	TRBV7-2	TGTGCCAGCAGTCCAAATAGCGGGAGAAGAGGCGAGCAGTACTTC	CASSPNSGRRGEQYF
TRBJ1-1	NA	NA	TRBV19	TGTGCCAGTAGTATACAAGTGGCCACTGAAGCTTTCTTT	CASSIQVATEAFF
TRBJ2-2	NA	NA	TRBV5-1	TGCGCCAGCAGCTTGACTCCGGCAGGAGAGCCCGGGGAGCTGTTTTTT	CASSLTPAGEPGELFF
TRBJ2-2	NA	NA	TRBV5-1	TGCGCCACCGGGTGGGGGACGAACACCGGGGAGCTGTTTTTT	CATGWGTNTGELFF
TRBJ2-1	NA	TRBD2	TRBV6-1	TGTGCCAGCACCGGGGGGACTAGCGTTCGTGAGCAGTTCTTC	CASTGGTSVREQFF
TRBJ2-1	NA	NA	TRBV5-1	TGCGCCAGCAGTGTCCGGGTTAATATTGAGCAGTTCTTC	CASSVRVNIEQFF
TRBJ1-1	NA	NA	TRBV10-3	TGTGCCATCAGTGCCGCAAAAGGGGGACGTACTCCGGGCACTGAAGCTTTCTTT	CAISAAKGGRTPGTEAFF
TRBJ2-1	NA	NA	TRBV25-1	TGTGCCAGCAGTGAATCCGCAGGTTCAAGCTCCTACAATGAGCAGTTCTTC	CASSESAGSSSYNEQFF
TRBJ2-3	NA	TRBD2	TRBV6-1	TGTGCCAGTCAGCGGACTAGCGGCACAGATACGCAGTATTTT	CASQRTSGTDTQYF